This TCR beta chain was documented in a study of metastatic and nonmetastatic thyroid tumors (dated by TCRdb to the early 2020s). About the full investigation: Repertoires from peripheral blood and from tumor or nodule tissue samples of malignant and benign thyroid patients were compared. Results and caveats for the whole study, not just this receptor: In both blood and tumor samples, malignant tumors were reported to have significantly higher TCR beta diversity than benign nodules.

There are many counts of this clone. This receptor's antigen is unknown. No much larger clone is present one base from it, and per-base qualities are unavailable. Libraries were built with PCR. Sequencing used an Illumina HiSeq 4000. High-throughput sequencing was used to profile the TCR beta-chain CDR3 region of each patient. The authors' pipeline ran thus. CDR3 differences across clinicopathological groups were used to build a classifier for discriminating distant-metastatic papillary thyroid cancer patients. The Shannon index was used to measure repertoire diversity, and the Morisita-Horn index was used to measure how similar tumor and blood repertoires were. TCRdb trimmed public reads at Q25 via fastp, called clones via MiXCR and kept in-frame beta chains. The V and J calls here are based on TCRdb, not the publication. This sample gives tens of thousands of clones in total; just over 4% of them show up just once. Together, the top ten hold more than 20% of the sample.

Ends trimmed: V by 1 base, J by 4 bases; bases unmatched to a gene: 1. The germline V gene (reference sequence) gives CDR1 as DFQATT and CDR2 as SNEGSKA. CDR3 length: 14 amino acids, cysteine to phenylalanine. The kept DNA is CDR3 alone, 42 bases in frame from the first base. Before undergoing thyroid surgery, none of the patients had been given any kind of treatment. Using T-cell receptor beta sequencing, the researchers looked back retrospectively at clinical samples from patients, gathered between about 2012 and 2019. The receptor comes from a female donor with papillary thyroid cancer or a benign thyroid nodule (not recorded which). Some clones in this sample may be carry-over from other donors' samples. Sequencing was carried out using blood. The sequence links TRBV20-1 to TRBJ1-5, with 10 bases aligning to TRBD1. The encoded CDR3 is CSARGQGANQPQHF. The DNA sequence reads TGCAGTGCTAGAGGACAGGGGGCTAATCAGCCCCAGCATTTT.